The 27 T cell receptor beta chains in this list originate from one sample, sequenced in a study of blood T cells in healthy people across ages. PCR was performed a second time for roughly 7 to 12 cycles using a sample-barcoded 5' primer and a J-beta primer mix. MiXCR, run by TCRdb on the 5' RACE reads, gives a single entry per CDR3 protein. This table has about 680,000 distinct CDR3 sequences, roughly 49% appearing once. Sequencing was done on a sample of blood. The source is a woman aged 60-75 years in good health.

This clonotype has a handful of counts. The chain employs TRBV20-1 and TRBJ2-3, with a possible D match to TRBD2 (6 bases). The germline V gene has CDR1 DFQATT and CDR2 SNEGSKA (reference sequence). The CDR3 length is 21 residues. Trimming took off 0 bases at V and 2 bases at J, with 30 bases between the two ends. In nucleotides, the CDR3 is TGCAGTGCTAGAGACCTCTCCAGTGGGCGGAACCCTGGCGGGATCACAGATACGCAGTATTTT. It yields the protein CSARDLSSGRNPGGITDTQYF.

This chain links TRBV12-3 or TRBV12-4 with TRBJ1-2; a possible D gene is TRBD1 (6 bases). This CDR3 contains 13 residues. The V and J ends lost 5 bases and 4 bases respectively, with 11 bases between them. The CDR3, as DNA: TGTGCCAGCAGTGCTCAGGGGTTCTATGGCTACACCTTC. This codes for CASSAQGFYGYTF.

Here the CDR3 DNA reads TGCGCCAGCAGCTTGGACTTAGGGGACTATGGCTACACCTTC. Protein sequence: CASSLDLGDYGYTF. The V gene is TRBV5-1, the J gene TRBJ1-2; D is possibly TRBD1 (5 bases). Between the trimmed V and J ends, which lost 0 bases and 3 bases, there was a span of 9 bases. The CDR3 runs 14 residues. Germline lookup yields CDR1 SGHRS and CDR2 YFSETQ.

V is TRBV18 and J is TRBJ1-1; D is unresolved. With 2 bases removed from V and 0 bases from J, the gap between germline ends came to 13 bases. This CDR3 region has 16 residues. The germline gives CDR1 KGHSH, CDR2 LQKENI. The CDR3 sequence is CASSPSGAGMNTEAFF. CDR3 DNA sequence: TGTGCCAGCTCACCATCAGGAGCCGGGATGAACACTGAAGCTTTCTTT.

This rearrangement joins TRBV9 to TRBJ2-1; D remains unclear. Germline CDR1 reads SGDLS; CDR2 reads YYNGEE. Trimming left V 0 bases short and J 6 bases short, with 7 bases between. This CDR3 is built from 13 residues. CDR3 sequence reads: CASSVVASNEQFF. CDR3 DNA: TGTGCCAGCAGCGTAGTGGCCTCCAATGAGCAGTTCTTC.

Of note for this clonotype: One end of the junction fails to match germline, which may point to a read error. V usage is TRBV12-5 and J usage is TRBJ2-2; 10 nucleotides line up with TRBD2. This CDR3 contains 17 residues. Germline CDR1 is LGHNT and CDR2 is FRNRAP. The CDR3 region has the DNA TGTGCTAGTGGTTCACAACCCCTAGCGGGAGTCGTAGGGGGGCTGTTTTTT. Amino acids: CASGSQPLAGVVGGLFF.

With respect to this clonotype: The DNA is omitted, as the CDR3 cannot be located on it reliably, and the CDR3 follows TCRdb's listing. V is TRBV5-6 and J is TRBJ2-7. Per the germline V gene, CDR1 is SGHDT and CDR2 is YYEEEE. The CDR3 has 18 residues if both end residues are counted. The CDR3: CASSVTYEQYFGLDEQYF.

This clonotype was detected a few times. The gene calls are TRBV6-2 or TRBV6-3 and TRBJ2-7, with D possibly TRBD2 on 6 matching bases. The CDR3 contains 16 residues. Per germline, CDR1 MNHEY and CDR2 SVGEGT. The V end was cut by 2 bases, the J end by 4 bases, with 18 bases between. CDR3 nucleotides: TGTGCCAGCAGTTACCGGGGCGCGGGACGGGCGTACGAGCAGTACTTC. The encoded protein is CASSYRGAGRAYEQYF.

V usage is TRBV20-1 and J usage is TRBJ2-7, with D possibly being TRBD2 (6 bases). Judging by the DNA end, TRBJ2-5 fits better; the J call may be wrong. The CDR3 extends over 16 amino acids. Per the germline V gene, CDR1 is DFQATT and CDR2 is SNEGSKA (reference sequence). The CDR3 DNA reads TGCAGTGCTAGAGTCTGGGCTAGTGGGAGGAGGCAGACCCAGTACTTC. Translation gives CSARVWASGRRQTQYF.

J is TRBJ1-1 and V is TRBV20-1; D might be TRBD1 (5 bases). Per the germline V gene, CDR1 is DFQATT and CDR2 is SNEGSKA (reference sequence). V lost 6 bases and J lost 2, with 16 bases in between. CDR3 size: 14 residues. CDR3 sequence reads: CSAPRPGYNTEAFF. The CDR3 coding sequence is TGCAGTGCGCCCAGGCCAGGGTATAACACTGAAGCTTTCTTT.

The DNA for the CDR3 is TGCGCCAGCAGCCCGGAAGTGGGTATCCAAGAGACCCAGTACTTC. Protein product: CASSPEVGIQETQYF. The rearrangement joins TRBV5-1 to TRBJ2-5; D call uncertain. CDR1 is SGHRS and CDR2 is YFSETQ in the germline V gene. The CDR3 spans 15 residues. Trimming shortened V by 4 bases and J by 1 base, and 14 bases separated the two germline ends.

This rearrangement joins TRBV18 to TRBJ2-3; no clear D gene. Germline-derived CDR1 and CDR2 are KGHSH and LQKENI. The CDR3 is 14 residues long. Trimming left V 8 bases short and J 3 bases short, with 15 bases between. The CDR3 loop is CASTPRTRTDTQYF. In nucleotides, the CDR3 is TGTGCCAGCACGCCCCGAACACGTACAGATACGCAGTATTTT.

J is TRBJ2-3 and V is TRBV12-3 or TRBV12-4; D is perhaps TRBD1 (5 bases). The CDR3 is 13 amino acids. V was cut by 7 bases and J by 1 base, with 9 bases left in between. The CDR3 DNA is TGTGCCAGCAAGACAGCGCGCACAGATACGCAGTATTTT. Protein: CASKTARTDTQYF.

V is TRBV28 and J is TRBJ2-5; D call uncertain. Trimming took 7 bases from V and 11 from J, leaving 29 bases between them. CDR1 and CDR2 (germline): MDHEN, SYDVKM. This CDR3 has 16 amino acids. In DNA form, the CDR3 reads TGTGCCAGCAAGGGCTCCCCGTCCCTCCTGTTAGGGAAGCAGTACTTC. Amino acid sequence: CASKGSPSLLLGKQYF.

The genes are TRBV2 and TRBJ1-1; D is possibly TRBD1 (5 bases). Between the trimmed V and J ends, which lost 8 bases and 12 bases, there was a span of 16 bases. Germline values: CDR1 SNHLY, CDR2 FYNNEI. The CDR3 is 11 residues long. DNA for the CDR3: TGTGCCAGCGGGGGGGGAAATGATCCTTTCTTT. The encoded protein is CASGGGNDPFF.

The chain combines TRBV2 with TRBJ2-4; 9 bases are shared with TRBD1. The J call may be faulty, since TRBJ2-7 better matches the DNA end. There are 14 residues in the CDR3. Germline lookup yields CDR1 SNHLY and CDR2 FYNNEI. CDR3 residues: CASRGQGFFGEQYF. Written as DNA, the CDR3 is TGTGCCAGCCGTGGACAGGGGTTCTTTGGCGAGCAGTACTTC.

This chain connects TRBV2 to TRBJ2-2; either TRBD1 or TRBD2 may fit D (5 bases each). Trimming removed 3 bases at V and 6 bases at J, with 17 bases between. Germline values: CDR1 SNHLY, CDR2 FYNNEI. The CDR3 has 16 amino acids. For the CDR3, the DNA is TGTGCCAGCAGTGATTATCTGGGGGTGAAGGCCGGGGAGCTGTTTTTT. The encoded protein is CASSDYLGVKAGELFF.

The DNA of the CDR3 is TGTGCCACCAGTGATCGCTTGGGCAGCCCGGGACTAGCGAACAACAATGAGCAGTTCTTC. Translated, it gives CATSDRLGSPGLANNNEQFF. The genes are TRBV24-1 and TRBJ2-1; 10 positions match TRBD2. The germline CDR1 and CDR2 sequences are KGHDR and SFDVKD. The CDR3 covers 20 residues. The V segment lost 3 bases and the J segment 5 bases; nucleotides outside the gene matches: 18.

V and J are TRBV20-1 and TRBJ1-6, with a weak D call TRBD1 (5 bases). There are 12 residues in the CDR3. V lost 1 base and J 7 bases, leaving 5 bases between the germline ends. The germline gives CDR1 DFQATT, CDR2 SNEGSKA (reference sequence). The CDR3 nucleotides read TGCAGTGCTAGAGCAGGGAATTCACCCCTCCACTTT. Translation gives CSARAGNSPLHF.

This chain links TRBV20-1 with TRBJ1-4, with a weak D call TRBD1 (6 bases). Germline-derived CDR1 and CDR2 are DFQATT and SNEGSKA (reference sequence). The CDR3 covers 14 residues. V was pared by 5 bases and J by 0 bases, with 10 bases between. The CDR3 sequence: CSAAAGATNEKLFF. The DNA for the CDR3 is TGCAGTGCTGCCGCAGGGGCAACTAATGAAAAACTGTTTTTT.

This clonotype was found a few times. V usage is TRBV2 and J usage is TRBJ2-7; 8 positions match TRBD1. Germline V gives CDR1 SNHLY, CDR2 FYNNEI. This CDR3 comprises 14 residues. V lost 4 bases to trimming and J lost 6 bases; unmatched junction nucleotides: 8. CDR3: CASSVAQGAVEQYF. As DNA, the CDR3 is TGTGCCAGCAGTGTAGCCCAGGGGGCTGTCGAGCAGTACTTC.

The chain links TRBV12-3 or TRBV12-4 to TRBJ2-2, with D maybe TRBD2 (5 bases). Trimming took 6 bases from V and 1 from J, leaving 9 bases between them. This CDR3 contains 14 residues. The CDR3 sequence: CASRPTRNTGELFF. CDR3 DNA: TGTGCCAGCAGACCCACTAGGAACACCGGGGAGCTGTTTTTT.

The gene calls are TRBV12-3 or TRBV12-4 and TRBJ1-5; possibly TRBD1 for D (5 bases). The CDR3 length is 12 residues. The germline V and J ends were trimmed by 3 bases and 15 bases, with 15 bases remaining between them. The CDR3, as DNA: TGTGCCAGCAGTTTCGGAAGGGGCCCTCCGCATTTT. Its protein is CASSFGRGPPHF.

J is TRBJ1-5 and V is TRBV18; D ambiguous. The CDR3 is 15 amino acids. In germline, CDR1 is KGHSH, CDR2 LQKENI. Between the trimmed V and J ends, which lost 5 bases and 5 bases, there was a span of 16 bases. CDR3 bases: TGTGCCAGCTCAACTGGACTAGCTGGGGATCAGCCCCAGCATTTT. It codes for CASSTGLAGDQPQHF.

This sequence joins TRBV7-2 and TRBJ2-5; 10 bases are shared with TRBD2. Germline assignment: CDR1 SGHTA and CDR2 FQGNSA. V was pared by 4 bases and J by 11 bases, with 16 bases of the junction left unmatched. The CDR3 has 16 amino acids. CDR3 protein: CASSYASGSAYNEQYF. The CDR3 DNA sequence: TGTGCCAGCAGCTATGCTAGCGGGAGCGCCTACAATGAGCAGTACTTC.

This clonotype has just a few counts. This chain uses TRBV5-1 with TRBJ2-1; 7 bases are a match to TRBD2. The closer fit of TRBJ2-7 to the DNA end suggests the J call may be wrong. The CDR3 totals 15 residues. Germline V gives CDR1 SGHRS, CDR2 YFSETQ. For the CDR3, the DNA is TGCGCCAGCAGCTTAGCGGGAACTTCCTACAATGAGCAGTACTTC. This translates into CASSLAGTSYNEQYF.

This clonotype was found a few times. The rearrangement uses TRBV7-2 and TRBJ1-2; 8 bases line up with TRBD1. V was clipped by 2 bases and J by 8 bases; unmatched bases: 13. This CDR3 region has 16 residues. Germline V gene data show CDR1 as SGHTA and CDR2 as FQGNSA. The CDR3 coding sequence is TGTGCCAGCAGCTTATTAGGGGCAGGGGGCGCTGGGGGCTACACCTTC. Residues: CASSLLGAGGAGGYTF.